The T cell receptor beta chain under discussion was sequenced for a study of T cell changes during pregnancy in multiple sclerosis. This clone was picked up one time. The germline V and J ends were trimmed by 3 bases and 1 base, with 6 bases remaining between them. Per germline, CDR1 SSHAT and CDR2 FNYEAQ (reference sequence). This CDR3 comprises 13 residues. Profiling relied on immunoSEQ multiplex PCR, and the TCRdb table lists in-frame clones only, not all of them. The top ten clones hold approximately 11% of a sample with about 36,000 clones, roughly 90% of them seen once. The rearrangement links TRBV7-7 to TRBJ1-1; tentatively, D is TRBD1 (6 bases). The receptor comes from a female donor with multiple sclerosis, enrolled in a pregnancy study. Material: CD8+ T cells from peripheral blood mononuclear cells, obtained in the third trimester of pregnancy. The CDR3 DNA is TGTGCCAGCAGCTTGACAGGGAACACTGAAGCTTTCTTT. This sequence encodes CASSLTGNTEAFF.